The rows below give T cell receptor beta chains drawn from one sample of a study of CD4 T cell repertoires in COVID-19. The repertoire was sequenced with immunoSEQ multiplex PCR; TCRdb's copy has only in-frame clones and lacks some. The data contain tens of thousands of clones, about four fifths of them seen just once; the ten biggest clones take up roughly 0.5%. Sequencing was performed on CD4+ T cells from peripheral blood, taken after recovery from COVID-19. The origin of the receptors is a human donor who had COVID-19. CDR3s include the opening cysteine and the closing phenylalanine or tryptophan. The D gene is left open where the match is weak. A row's size may be missing; if present it is once, few, many or a size class.

V gene	D gene	clone size	J gene	CDR3 protein	CDR3 DNA
TRBV3-1/TRBV3-2	-	-	TRBJ2-7	CASSQGYVGQYF	TGTGCCAGCAGCCAAGGATATGTGGGGCAGTACTTC
TRBV19	-	-	TRBJ1-2	CASSIGVSYGYTF	TGTGCCAGTAGTATCGGAGTCAGCTATGGCTACACCTTC
TRBV30	-	-	TRBJ1-6	CAWSGVSNSPLHF	TGTGCCTGGTCAGGAGTATCTAATTCACCCCTCCACTTT
TRBV4-1	TRBD1	-	TRBJ1-6	CASSQGQGANSPLHF	TGCGCCAGCAGCCAAGGTCAGGGGGCGAATTCACCCCTCCACTTT
TRBV2	TRBD1	-	TRBJ2-5	CASRDRTGEETQYF	TGTGCCAGCAGGGACAGGACAGGAGAAGAGACCCAGTACTTC
TRBV3-1/TRBV3-2	TRBD2	-	TRBJ2-5	CASSRTSGRETQYF	TGTGCCAGCAGCCGTACTAGCGGAAGGGAGACCCAGTACTTC
TRBV13	TRBD2	-	TRBJ2-7	CASSFSGTVSYEQYF	TGTGCCAGCAGCTTCAGCGGGACCGTCTCCTACGAGCAGTACTTC
TRBV28	TRBD1	-	TRBJ1-1	CASTLSRGQGAAFF	TGTGCCAGCACCCTCTCGCGGGGTCAGGGGGCGGCTTTCTTT
TRBV7-9	TRBD2	-	TRBJ2-5	CASRPSGRLQETQYF	TGTGCCAGCAGGCCTAGCGGGAGGCTCCAAGAGACCCAGTACTTC
TRBV2	-	-	TRBJ2-7	CASSERQVPSYEQYF	TGTGCCAGCAGTGAACGACAGGTCCCCTCCTACGAGCAGTACTTC
TRBV6-5	-	-	TRBJ1-1	CASRVTANTEAFF	TGTGCCAGCAGAGTTACCGCGAACACTGAAGCTTTCTTT
TRBV7-2	-	-	TRBJ1-2	CASSPGLYGYTF	TGTGCCAGCAGCCCCGGTCTATATGGCTACACCTTC
TRBV27	TRBD2	-	TRBJ2-5	CASSLKGTSGTQMTQYF	TGTGCCAGCAGTTTAAAAGGGACTAGCGGGACCCAGATGACCCAGTACTTC
TRBV11-3	-	once	TRBJ2-1	CASSLGGPYNEQFF	TGTGCCAGCAGCTTAGGCGGGCCTTACAATGAGCAGTTCTTC
TRBV11-2	-	-	TRBJ2-1	CASSPRSGARGLSNEQFF	TGTGCCAGCAGCCCTAGGTCCGGGGCAAGGGGTTTAAGTAATGAGCAGTTCTTC
TRBV5-4	TRBD2	-	TRBJ2-3	CASSDTGLVVTDTQYF	TGTGCCAGCAGCGATACGGGACTAGTCGTCACAGATACGCAGTATTTT
TRBV28	-	-	TRBJ1-4	CASRGALGSTNEKLFF	TGTGCCAGCAGGGGGGCCTTAGGGAGCACTAATGAAAAACTGTTTTTT
TRBV10-3	-	-	TRBJ1-3	CAISEGVVSGNTIYF	TGTGCCATCAGTGAGGGAGTGGTCTCTGGAAACACCATATATTTT
TRBV9	-	-	TRBJ2-7	CASSVSEFGVYEQYF	TGTGCCAGCAGCGTAAGCGAGTTTGGGGTCTACGAGCAGTACTTC
TRBV27	-	-	TRBJ2-1	CASSFGGSYNEQFF	TGTGCCAGCAGTTTTGGCGGGTCCTACAATGAGCAGTTCTTC
TRBV7-9	-	-	TRBJ1-1	CASSLGQHTEAFF	TGTGCCAGCAGCTTAGGACAACACACTGAAGCTTTCTTT
TRBV10-1	-	-	TRBJ2-3	CASSEGYLRNSKRADTQYF	TGCGCCAGCAGTGAAGGGTATCTCCGGAACTCAAAGAGGGCAGATACGCAGTATTTT
TRBV3-1/TRBV3-2	-	-	TRBJ1-6	CASSQESAGYSPLHF	TGTGCCAGCAGCCAAGAGTCGGCAGGGTATTCACCCCTCCACTTT
TRBV19	-	-	TRBJ2-6	CASIPGRQAGANVLTF	TGTGCCAGTATCCCGGGACGGCAAGCTGGGGCCAACGTCCTGACTTTC
TRBV10-2	TRBD2	-	TRBJ2-2	CASSERGAGGNTGELFF	TGCGCCAGCAGTGAGCGAGGGGCGGGAGGGAACACCGGGGAGCTGTTTTTT
TRBV24-1	-	-	TRBJ1-2	CATSAAGDYEHYGYTF	TGTGCCACCAGTGCTGCAGGGGACTACGAGCACTATGGCTACACCTTC
TRBV11-1	-	-	TRBJ2-2	CASSLDWGELFF	TGTGCCAGCAGCCTAGACTGGGGGGAGCTGTTTTTT
TRBV5-1	-	once	TRBJ2-1	CASSWTASSYNEQFF	TGCGCCAGCAGCTGGACTGCCAGCTCCTACAATGAGCAGTTCTTC
TRBV6-2/TRBV6-3	-	-	TRBJ1-5	CASSYSMPPGSNQPQHF	TGTGCCAGCAGTTACTCGATGCCCCCGGGCAGTAATCAGCCCCAGCATTTT
TRBV25-1	TRBD1	-	TRBJ2-5	CASSGGGTGPRETQYF	TGTGCCAGCAGTGGGGGTGGGACAGGACCTCGCGAGACCCAGTACTTC
TRBV20-1	-	-	TRBJ2-2	CSASLSVTGELFF	TGCAGTGCTAGTCTCAGTGTCACCGGGGAGCTGTTTTTT
TRBV7-8	-	-	TRBJ2-2	CASSDRASGSGELFF	TGTGCCAGCAGCGACCGGGCCAGTGGGTCCGGGGAGCTGTTTTTT
TRBV5-5	TRBD1	few	TRBJ2-7	CASRSGQGPQYEQYF	TGTGCCAGCAGATCCGGACAGGGACCCCAGTACGAGCAGTACTTC
TRBV12-3/TRBV12-4	-	-	TRBJ1-5	CASSLRTEPQHF	TGTGCCAGCAGCCTCCGGACAGAGCCCCAGCATTTT
TRBV25-1	TRBD1	-	TRBJ2-5	CASRTDRGQTQYF	TGTGCCAGCAGGACCGACAGGGGTCAGACCCAGTACTTC
TRBV3-1/TRBV3-2	-	once	TRBJ1-2	CASSQGSGREWYGYTF	TGTGCCAGCAGCCAAGGGAGTGGCAGGGAGTGGTATGGCTACACCTTC
TRBV4-1	TRBD2	-	TRBJ2-1	CASSHPPGTRGNEQFF	TGCGCCAGCAGCCATCCTCCCGGGACTAGGGGCAATGAGCAGTTCTTC
TRBV10-3	-	once	TRBJ2-5	CAISDRAPETQYF	TGTGCCATCAGTGACAGGGCCCCAGAGACCCAGTACTTC
TRBV5-1	-	-	TRBJ2-2	CASSWGGQTTNTGELFF	TGCGCCAGCAGCTGGGGGGGACAGACGACGAACACCGGGGAGCTGTTTTTT
TRBV7-7	-	-	TRBJ2-1	CASSLAGAGSNEQFF	TGTGCCAGCAGCTTAGCGGGGGCCGGGTCCAATGAGCAGTTCTTC
TRBV7-2	TRBD1	-	TRBJ1-6	CASSSRTGDNSPLHF	TGTGCCAGCAGCTCCCGGACAGGGGATAATTCACCCCTCCACTTT
TRBV7-9	-	-	TRBJ1-1	CASSFAGGNTEAFF	TGTGCCAGCAGCTTTGCTGGGGGGAACACTGAAGCTTTCTTT
TRBV2	-	once	TRBJ1-1	CASSEIRSGTNEAFF	TGTGCCAGCAGTGAAATTCGAAGTGGGACGAATGAAGCTTTCTTT
TRBV19	-	-	TRBJ2-5	CASSSRGETQYF	TGTGCCAGTAGTTCAAGGGGAGAGACCCAGTACTTC
TRBV28	-	-	TRBJ1-4	CASSSTLTGETEFLFF	TGTGCCAGCAGTTCCACCCTAACGGGGGAAACCGAGTTTCTGTTTTTT
TRBV28	-	-	TRBJ2-4	CASMAGSPNIQYF	TGTGCCAGCATGGCAGGGTCCCCAAACATTCAGTACTTC
TRBV5-1	-	-	TRBJ2-3	CASSLAIAGDTQYF	TGCGCCAGCAGCTTGGCGATAGCCGGAGATACGCAGTATTTT
TRBV6-5	-	-	TRBJ1-6	CASSYSEGDSPLHF	TGTGCCAGCAGTTACTCTGAGGGGGATTCACCCCTCCACTTT
TRBV7-9	-	-	TRBJ1-3	CASSTTPGPSSGNTIYF	TGTGCCAGCAGCACGACGCCCGGCCCGAGCTCTGGAAACACCATATATTTT
TRBV5-4	-	-	TRBJ1-2	CASKGSGTFNYGYTF	TGTGCCAGCAAAGGATCGGGGACCTTTAACTATGGCTACACCTTC
TRBV5-4	TRBD1	once	TRBJ2-5	CASSLYRQGAKETQYF	TGTGCCAGCAGCTTGTATAGACAGGGGGCTAAGGAGACCCAGTACTTC
TRBV2	-	-	TRBJ1-4	CASSEALGGEKLFF	TGTGCCAGCAGTGAAGCCTTGGGTGGGGAAAAACTGTTTTTT